Each of the 23 T cell receptor beta chains below was sequenced from the same sample in a study of tumor-infiltrating lymphocytes in primary liver carcinoma. Constant-region priming of roughly 490 ng total RNA yielded TCR beta cDNA. Three nested multiplex PCR rounds, a slightly modified ARM-PCR, produced the libraries for TCR beta. Two initial PCR rounds of approximately 10 cycles each paired TRBV1-TRBV30 forward primers with a C-beta reverse primer. TCRdb redid the calling of the multiplex PCR reads with MiXCR, one entry per CDR3 protein. The sample carries 310,000 or so distinct CDR3 sequences, around three fifths recorded once. Unsorted whole blood yielded blood RNA, and germline DNA was extracted as well. The sequencing sample was made of peripheral blood. The source is a woman in her thirties with primary liver carcinoma and hepatitis B virus infection.

With respect to this clonotype: The junction differs from germline at one of its ends, possibly a read error. The rearrangement uses TRBV11-2 and TRBJ2-5, with 7 bases identical to TRBD2. This CDR3 spans 13 amino acids. Germline lookup yields CDR1 SGHAT and CDR2 FQNNGV. As DNA, the CDR3 is TGTGCCACCAGCTTATATGGGCGGGAGACTCAGTACTTC. Its protein is CATSLYGRETQYF.

This clonotype was counted between two and nine times. The chain couples TRBV14 to TRBJ2-5; D is unresolved. Germline loops: CDR1 SGHDN, CDR2 FVKESK. CDR3 length equals 14 residues. Trimming pared 1 base from V and 4 bases from J, leaving 10 bases between. In DNA form, the CDR3 reads TGTGCCAGCAGCCAAGTAGGTCGGTTAGAGACCCAGTACTTC. Translation gives CASSQVGRLETQYF.

This clonotype was seen ten or more times. Relative to the germline gene, one junction end is altered; a read error may explain this. V and J are TRBV11-2 and TRBJ2-1, with D unresolved. CDR1 SGHAT and CDR2 FQNNGV come from the germline V gene. This CDR3 region has 15 residues. The CDR3 DNA follows: TGTGTCAGCAGCCTACCCCGGAACTCCTACAATGAGCAGTTCTTC. Residues: CVSSLPRNSYNEQFF.

Comment on this clonotype: This may be a read error: a much more frequent sequence differs by one nucleotide. The V and J genes are TRBV6-5 and TRBJ2-7; D may be TRBD1 or TRBD2 (5 bases each). The CDR3 is 15 residues long. Germline assignment: CDR1 MNHEY and CDR2 SVGAGI. This CDR3 is CASSYRDPSSYEQCF. The CDR3 nucleotides are TGTGCCAGCAGTTACCGGGACCCGAGTAGCTACGAGCAGTGCTTC.

This clonotype showed up many times. The rearrangement uses TRBV11-3 and TRBJ2-1, with a tentative D call TRBD2 (5 bases). Germline V gene sequence: CDR1 SGHNT, CDR2 YENEEA. The length of the CDR3 is 15 residues. V lost 5 bases and J lost 7, with 18 bases in between. The CDR3, as DNA: TGTGCCAGCAGCCCGAGAGAGGGCCCAGGTAATGAGCAGTTCTTC. This gives the protein CASSPREGPGNEQFF. Full variable domain (remainder filled in from reference TRBV11-3 and TRBJ2-1): EAGVVQSPRYKIIEKKQPVAFWCNPISGHNTLYWYLQNLGQGPELLIRYENEEAVDDSQLPKDRFSAERLKGVDSTLKIQPAELGDSAVYLCASSPREGPGNEQFFGPGTRLTVL.

The rearrangement joins TRBV6-2 or TRBV6-3 to TRBJ1-5; unclear D gene. Per the germline V gene, CDR1 is MNHEY and CDR2 is SVGEGT. The CDR3 extends over 13 amino acids. V shed 10 bases and J shed 0 bases, with 10 bases lying between them. CDR3 bases: TGTGCCAACAGCTTGAATAGCAATCAGCCCCAGCATTTT. This translates into CANSLNSNQPQHF.

This clonotype was counted between two and nine times. One base away lies a much larger clone, so this may be a sequencing read error. The chain employs TRBV6-1 and TRBJ2-3; TRBD2 matches at 9 bases. The trim removed 4 bases at V and 5 bases at J, leaving 7 bases unmatched. This CDR3 region has 15 residues. CDR1 and CDR2 from the germline V gene are MNHNS and SASEGT. CDR3 nucleotide sequence: TGTGCCAGCAGTGCAATTAGCGGGAGTGTAGATACGCAGTATTTT. Translated, it gives CASSAISGSVDTQYF.

This clonotype was recorded a few times. The gene calls are TRBV4-1 and TRBJ1-5; no clear D gene. Between the trimmed V and J ends, which lost 1 base and 0 bases, there was a span of 10 bases. The CDR3 has 16 amino acids. Germline V gene lookup returns CDR1 MGHRA and CDR2 YSYEKL. The CDR3 coding sequence is TGCGCCAGCAGCCAAGCCGGGGAATATAGCAATCAGCCCCAGCATTTT. This codes for CASSQAGEYSNQPQHF.

Remarks on this clonotype: Here the CDR3 omits its conserved ending phenylalanine or tryptophan, so a read error is the likely source. This chain joins TRBV5-1 and TRBJ2-1; possible D gene TRBD1, 8 bases. Per the germline V gene, CDR1 is SGHRS and CDR2 is YFSETQ. Trimming left V 1 base short and J 6 bases short, with 23 bases between. The CDR3 extends over 18 amino acids. The DNA of the CDR3 is TGCGCCAGCAGCTTGTTTTATTCCCGGTACAGGGGGGGCAATGAGCAGTTCCTC. This sequence encodes CASSLFYSRYRGGNEQFL.

This clonotype has a count of ten or more. The CDR3 loop is CSVEDLGPYGYTF. The CDR3, as DNA: TGCAGCGTTGAAGATTTGGGACCCTATGGCTACACCTTC. This chain joins TRBV29-1 and TRBJ1-2; tentative D call: TRBD1 (5 bases). Per germline, CDR1 SQVTM and CDR2 ANQGSEA. V was shortened by 0 bases and J by 4 bases, with 9 bases between the two germline ends. The CDR3 is 13 amino acids.

Details on this clonotype: At one boundary the junction diverges from the germline segment, which might be a read error. The rearrangement links TRBV4-1 to TRBJ2-1; TRBD2 agrees at 12 bases. This CDR3 has 16 residues. Germline assignment: CDR1 MGHRA and CDR2 YSYEKL. The CDR3 is CANSQFTSGRRNEQFF. The CDR3 DNA reads TGCGCCAACAGCCAATTCACTAGCGGGAGGCGCAATGAGCAGTTCTTC.

A remark on this clonotype: It may be a read error: a sequence one base away is much more abundant. The chain links TRBV6-2 or TRBV6-3 to TRBJ2-5, with D possibly being TRBD2 (6 bases). The germline V gene has CDR1 MNHEY and CDR2 SVGEGT. This CDR3 spans 13 amino acids. This CDR3 reads CANSYGTPGTQYF. CDR3 coding DNA: TGTGCCAACAGTTACGGGACTCCGGGGACCCAGTACTTC.

This clonotype has a count of ten or more. V usage is TRBV29-1 and J usage is TRBJ2-4; D possibly corresponds to TRBD2 (6 bases). The CDR3 length is 13 residues. Trimming took off 4 bases at V and 1 base at J, with 8 bases between the two ends. Per the germline V gene, CDR1 is SQVTM and CDR2 is ANQGSEA. The CDR3 spells CSVVLAAKNIQYF. DNA of the CDR3: TGCAGCGTTGTCCTAGCGGCCAAAAACATTCAGTACTTC.

This clonotype was found a few times. The rearrangement joins TRBV2 to TRBJ1-2; D is possibly TRBD1 (5 bases). The CDR3 loop spans 12 amino acids. The germline CDR1 and CDR2 sequences are SNHLY and FYNNEI. V lost 5 bases, J lost 5 bases, and 9 bases lay in between. The DNA of the CDR3 is TGTGCCAGCAGTCCCGGGACTTATGGCTACACCTTC. Residues: CASSPGTYGYTF.

Remarks on this clonotype: A much larger clone sits a single nucleotide away, making a read error possible. V is TRBV12-3 or TRBV12-4 and J is TRBJ2-1; weak D call: TRBD1 (6 bases). The CDR3 sequence is 16 residues long. This CDR3 reads CTSSLRGAGAGNEQFF. The CDR3 DNA sequence: TGTACCAGCAGTCTTCGAGGGGCAGGGGCAGGCAATGAGCAGTTCTTC.

Turning to this clonotype: Relative to the germline gene, one junction end is altered; a read error may explain this. The V gene is TRBV24-1, the J gene TRBJ2-3, with 13 bases matching TRBD2. CDR3 length: 16 residues. Germline CDR1 and CDR2: KGHDR and SFDVKD. This CDR3 reads CATSDFGLAGVSTQYF. CDR3 bases: TGTGCCACTAGTGATTTCGGACTAGCGGGAGTGTCTACGCAGTATTTT.

As concerns this clonotype: The junction shows a germline mismatch at one end, possibly a read error. For the CDR3, the DNA is TGTGCCATCTGTGACCCCGACCGAGACTACGAGCACTACTTC. Amino acid sequence: CAICDPDRDYEHYF. V usage is TRBV10-3 and J usage is TRBJ2-7, with D tentatively TRBD2 (5 bases). CDR3 size: 14 residues. CDR1 is ENHRY, CDR2 SYGVKD, per germline.

Concerning this clonotype: This CDR3 is missing its conserved last phenylalanine or tryptophan, likely due to a read error. The DNA is left out, because the CDR3 cannot be placed on it with certainty; the CDR3 is given as TCRdb lists it. V usage is TRBV11-2 and J usage is TRBJ1-2. From its first to its last residue, the CDR3 has 18 amino acids. Germline values: CDR1 SGHAT, CDR2 FQNNGV. CDR3 protein: CASSLDIGYGLVNYGYTL.

Regarding this clonotype: An end of the junction differs from the germline gene, which may be a read error. This sequence joins TRBV12-3 or TRBV12-4 and TRBJ2-4; D is tentatively TRBD1 or TRBD2 (5 bases each). The CDR3 covers 13 residues. The CDR3 is CACSLDGGNIQYF. The CDR3 DNA reads as TGTGCCTGCAGTTTAGATGGGGGAAACATTCAGTACTTC.

Concerning this clonotype itself: Lacking the conserved final phenylalanine or tryptophan, this CDR3 likely reflects a read error. The limits of the CDR3 on the DNA are not certain, so only TCRdb's listed CDR3 is given. The rearrangement links TRBV11-2 to TRBJ2-2; TRBD2 is the table's D call, not checked against the DNA. Termini included, the CDR3 measures 14 amino acids. Germline lookup yields CDR1 SGHAT and CDR2 FQNNGV. The CDR3 sequence is CASSQREAGGEMFS.

Comments on this clonotype: This may come from a read error, since a much larger clone is one base off. The rearrangement uses TRBV7-8 and TRBJ2-1; no firm D call. Deletions cut 1 base from V and 10 bases from J, with 11 bases between. Germline V CDR1 and CDR2: SGHVS, FQNEAQ. The CDR3 is made up of 13 amino acids. The CDR3 region is CASSLVLTTEQFF. CDR3 nucleotides: TGTGCCAGCAGCTTAGTTCTGACGACGGAGCAGTTCTTC.

This clonotype came up many times. The chain links TRBV6-5 to TRBJ2-3; D assignment may be TRBD1 or TRBD2 (11 bases each). V shed 2 bases and J shed 6 bases, with 33 bases lying between them. Germline V gene data show CDR1 as MNHEY and CDR2 as SVGAGI. The CDR3 loop spans 21 amino acids. CDR3: CASSYGVGTGGTSGTPDTQYF. CDR3 nucleotide sequence: TGTGCCAGCAGTTACGGGGTCGGGACAGGGGGGACTAGCGGAACCCCCGATACGCAGTATTTT.

With regard to this clonotype: The junction departs from the called germline gene at one end, perhaps through a read error. The genes are TRBV11-3 and TRBJ2-2, with unresolved D. Germline lookup yields CDR1 SGHNT and CDR2 YENEEA. The CDR3 contains 14 residues. The CDR3 region is CASSHLVNTGELFF. The CDR3 DNA follows: TGTGCCAGCAGCCATCTAGTGAACACCGGAGAGCTGTTTTTT.